The next 14 T cell receptor beta chains were all read from a single sample in a study of naive and memory T cell subsets. The beta constant-region primer was an equimolar mix of two oligonucleotides covering TRBC1 and TRBC2. MiXCR, applied by TCRdb to the UMI-ligation and nested PCR reads, yields one record per CDR3 protein. This table has 21,000 or so distinct CDR3 sequences, roughly 11% appearing once. Input material: central memory CD8+ T cells from blood. These receptors originate from a human donor in good health.

In its sample, this clonotype was seen many times. The genes are TRBV2 and TRBJ2-5; 15 bases fit TRBD2. The V gene end was trimmed by 6 bases and the J gene end by 5 bases; junction bases not matched to a gene: 4. In germline, CDR1 is SNHLY, CDR2 FYNNEI. This CDR3 has 15 amino acids. The CDR3 DNA reads TGTGCCAGCAGCCGGGGACTAGCGGGAGGTGAGACCCAGTACTTC. This gives the protein CASSRGLAGGETQYF. Full variable domain (outside the CDR3, taken from reference TRBV2 and TRBJ2-5): EPEVTQTPSHQVTQMGQEVILRCVPISNHLYFYWYRQILGQKVEFLVSFYNNEISEKSEIFDDQFSVERPDGSNFTLKIRSTKLEDSAMYFCASSRGLAGGETQYFGPGTRLLVL.

This clonotype appeared many times. A much larger clonotype is one base distant, so this may be a read error. The rearrangement links TRBV20-1 to TRBJ2-5; 13 nucleotides agree with TRBD2. Germline V gene data show CDR1 as DFQATT and CDR2 as SNEGSKA (reference sequence). The V segment lost 6 bases and the J segment 2 bases; nucleotides outside the gene matches: 9. This CDR3 region has 16 residues. The CDR3, as DNA: TGCAGTGCGTGGACTAGCGGGAGCGCTTTACAAGAGACCCAGTACTTC. It yields the protein CSAWTSGSALQETQYF.

The genes are TRBV5-1 and TRBJ2-6, with 7 bases fitting TRBD2. Unmatched junction bases numbered 3, after V lost 0 bases and J lost 3 bases. This CDR3 is 16 amino acids long. Germline CDR1 is SGHRS and CDR2 is YFSETQ. As DNA, the CDR3 is TGCGCCAGCAGCTTGGGACTAGCTGATGGGGCCAACGTCCTGACTTTC. Its protein product is CASSLGLADGANVLTF.

This rearrangement joins TRBV10-2 to TRBJ2-7, with TRBD1 as a possible D gene (5 bases). CDR1 and CDR2 from the germline V gene are WSHSY and SAAADI. The V and J ends lost 3 bases and 7 bases respectively, with 10 bases between them. The CDR3 covers 12 residues. DNA of the CDR3: TGCGCCAGCAGTGATGACCCAGGGGAGCAGTACTTC. It codes for CASSDDPGEQYF.

The rearrangement links TRBV5-1 to TRBJ2-3, with D uncertain. Trimming took off 3 bases at V and 2 bases at J, with 7 bases between the two ends. The CDR3 contains 13 residues. Germline lookup yields CDR1 SGHRS and CDR2 YFSETQ. The CDR3 DNA is TGCGCCAGCAGCTGGCAGTACACAGATACGCAGTATTTT. This encodes CASSWQYTDTQYF.

In its sample, this clonotype was seen many times. This chain links TRBV7-9 with TRBJ2-3, with 10 bases that match TRBD2. The germline V gene has CDR1 SEHNR and CDR2 FQNEAQ (reference sequence). The CDR3 is made up of 15 amino acids. V lost 5 bases, J lost 3 bases, and 5 bases stayed unmatched. CDR3 DNA sequence: TGTGCCAGCAGCCCTAGCGGGAGTGGGACAGATACGCAGTATTTT. Amino acid sequence: CASSPSGSGTDTQYF.

This clonotype was picked up many times. A much larger clone lies one base from this, so it may be a read error. V and J are TRBV13 and TRBJ2-7; D is uncertain. Germline CDR1 PRHDT, CDR2 FYEKMQ (reference sequence). Trimming left V 5 bases short and J 1 base short, with 6 bases between. The CDR3 totals 12 residues. The CDR3: CASSDNSYEQYF. DNA for the CDR3: TGTGCCAGCAGCGACAATTCCTACGAGCAGTACTTC. Variable domain in full (rest from reference TRBV13 and TRBJ2-7): AAGVIQSPRHLIKEKRETATLKCYPIPRHDTVYWYQQGPGQDPQFLISFYEKMQSDKGSIPDRFSAQQFSDYHSELNMSSLELGDSALYFCASSDNSYEQYFGPGTRLTVT.

The J gene is TRBJ2-2, the V gene TRBV20-1, with 12 positions matching TRBD2. The V gene's germline CDR1 is DFQATT and CDR2 SNEGSKA (reference sequence). Losses at the gene ends were 0 bases for V and 6 bases for J; bases not matched to a gene: 5. This CDR3 has 16 amino acids. The CDR3 protein is CSARDLLAGGPGELFF. In DNA, the CDR3 is TGCAGTGCTAGAGATTTACTAGCGGGAGGTCCCGGGGAGCTGTTTTTT.

In its sample, this clonotype was seen many times. J is TRBJ2-1 and V is TRBV7-8, with a possible D match to TRBD2 (6 bases). The germline V gene has CDR1 SGHVS and CDR2 FQNEAQ. V dropped 4 bases and J dropped 10 bases, with 14 bases sitting between them. The CDR3 is 13 amino acids. Here the CDR3 DNA reads TGTGCCAGCAGCTCTACCCGGGAGAGGGAGCAGTTCTTC. As protein: CASSSTREREQFF.

There are a few counts of this clonotype. This chain links TRBV7-2 with TRBJ2-5, with TRBD2 as a possible D gene (6 bases). There are 17 residues in the CDR3. The germline gives CDR1 SGHTA, CDR2 FQGNSA. V gave up 3 bases and J gave up 2 bases, with 19 bases separating them. DNA of the CDR3: TGTGCCAGCAGCTTGGGGGAGCGGGCGGGGCGACAAGAGACCCAGTACTTC. Its translation: CASSLGERAGRQETQYF.

The chain is built from TRBV19 and TRBJ2-1, with D perhaps TRBD1 (6 bases). There are 14 residues in the CDR3. Germline assignment: CDR1 LNHDA and CDR2 SQIVND (reference sequence). V was shortened by 8 bases and J by 9 bases, with 20 bases between the two germline ends. CDR3 DNA: TGTGCCAGTGCCAGAAGGGGGAGCCAAGGTGAGCAGTTCTTC. It translates to CASARRGSQGEQFF.

This clonotype was counted ten times or more. This sequence joins TRBV6-1 and TRBJ2-1; 9 nucleotides agree with TRBD2. The V gene end was trimmed by 3 bases and the J gene end by 4 bases; junction bases not matched to a gene: 4. The length of the CDR3 is 15 residues. CDR1 and CDR2 from the germline V gene are MNHNS and SASEGT. The CDR3 reads CASSDGAGGYNEQFF. The CDR3 DNA sequence: TGTGCCAGCAGTGACGGAGCGGGAGGTTACAATGAGCAGTTCTTC.

This clonotype was observed at least ten times. This rearrangement joins TRBV7-6 to TRBJ2-3, with 8 bases aligning to TRBD1. CDR1 is SGHVS and CDR2 is FNYEAQ in the germline V gene. The CDR3 spans 14 residues. V was pared by 5 bases and J by 6 bases, with 7 bases of the junction left unmatched. CDR3 in DNA: TGTGCCAGCAGCGGGGGGACAGGAAAGGATACGCAGTATTTT. Amino acids: CASSGGTGKDTQYF.

This sequence joins TRBV28 and TRBJ2-7; 9 bases line up with TRBD1. V lost 5 bases to trimming and J lost 3 bases; unmatched junction nucleotides: 11. The CDR3 covers 16 residues. Germline V lookup: CDR1 MDHEN, CDR2 SYDVKM. CDR3 residues: CASSATSGTGFYEQYF. CDR3 nucleotide sequence: TGTGCCAGCAGTGCCACCTCCGGGACAGGGTTCTACGAGCAGTACTTC.